What follows are 29 T cell receptor beta chains derived from one specimen sequenced in a study of cytotoxic CD8 clonotypes in ibrutinib-treated CLL. This table comes from immunoSEQ multiplex PCR, and its TCRdb copy is limited to in-frame clones, with some not included. Here the sample spans fewer than 85,000 clones, roughly 77% being singletons. The sample was PBMCs, taken after 12 months of ibrutinib treatment. These receptors all stem from a human donor with chronic lymphocytic leukemia.

The V call is TRBV6-5, the J call TRBJ1-2, with D uncertain. Between the trimmed V and J ends, which lost 6 bases and 4 bases, there was a span of 12 bases. The germline CDR1 and CDR2 sequences are MNHEY and SVGAGI. This CDR3 region has 13 residues. The CDR3 loop reads CASSQPGFYGYTF. CDR3 sequence (DNA): TGTGCCAGCAGCCAACCGGGTTTCTATGGCTACACCTTC.

The rearrangement uses TRBV5-1 and TRBJ2-1, with TRBD1 matching over 9 bases. The CDR3 extends over 15 amino acids. V lost 0 bases, J lost 8 bases, and 6 bases stayed unmatched. Germline CDR1 SGHRS, CDR2 YFSETQ. CDR3 amino acids: CASSLAGTGFDEQFF. The CDR3 DNA reads as TGCGCCAGCAGCTTGGCCGGGACAGGGTTCGATGAGCAGTTCTTC.

The genes are TRBV9 and TRBJ2-1, with 9 bases aligning to TRBD2. Germline V gives CDR1 SGDLS, CDR2 YYNGEE. The CDR3 loop spans 19 amino acids. V was pared by 3 bases and J by 5 bases, with 18 bases of the junction left unmatched. CDR3 sequence: CASSAHPSGTPLFHNEQFF. CDR3 in DNA: TGTGCCAGCAGCGCCCACCCTAGCGGGACGCCATTATTCCACAATGAGCAGTTCTTC.

This chain connects TRBV28 to TRBJ1-3; possible D gene TRBD1, 6 bases. Germline lookup yields CDR1 MDHEN and CDR2 SYDVKM. This CDR3 comprises 13 residues. The V gene lost 3 bases and the J gene lost 7 bases, with 10 bases spanning the gap. DNA of the CDR3: TGTGCCAGCAGTTTCCCAGGGGTCAACACCATATATTTT. Its protein product is CASSFPGVNTIYF.

V and J are TRBV10-1 and TRBJ2-7; D is tentatively TRBD1 or TRBD2 (6 bases each). The CDR3 has 15 amino acids. Trimming left V 2 bases short and J 7 bases short, with 18 bases between. Germline V lookup: CDR1 WNHNN, CDR2 SYGVQD (reference sequence). This CDR3 is CASSEAGAGRREQYF. The DNA of the CDR3 is TGCGCCAGCAGTGAGGCAGGGGCAGGGAGGCGGGAGCAGTACTTC.

The chain couples TRBV28 to TRBJ1-1; 7 bases match TRBD1. The CDR3 runs to 14 residues. J lost 6 bases, V lost 3 bases, and 7 bases had no gene match. The germline V gene has CDR1 MDHEN and CDR2 SYDVKM. Here the CDR3 reads CASSLADRVSEAFF. Written as DNA, the CDR3 is TGTGCCAGCAGTTTGGCAGACAGGGTCTCTGAAGCTTTCTTT.

The chain employs TRBV27 and TRBJ1-4; D might be TRBD1 (5 bases). Germline V gene sequence: CDR1 MNHEY, CDR2 SMNVEV (reference sequence). The CDR3 sequence is 19 residues long. Trimming cost V 8 bases and J 2 bases, with 27 bases left between them. The CDR3 protein is CASANGARGAASTNEKLFF. The CDR3 nucleotides are TGTGCCAGCGCAAATGGGGCCCGGGGAGCGGCCTCGACTAATGAAAAACTGTTTTTT.

This clone was counted ten times or more. At one boundary the junction diverges from the germline segment, which might be a read error. The gene calls are TRBV18 and TRBJ1-2; 7 positions match TRBD1. The germline V gene has CDR1 KGHSH and CDR2 LQKENI. The CDR3 contains 14 residues. DNA for the CDR3: TGTGCCAGCTCGCCACAGTCACAGGGGCTTGGCTACACCTTC. This codes for CASSPQSQGLGYTF.

CDR3 coding DNA: TGTGCCAGCAGAAACGCTCCCGGGGGGGAGTATAGCAATCAGCCCCAGCATTTT. The encoded protein is CASRNAPGGEYSNQPQHF. The J gene is TRBJ1-5, the V gene TRBV7-7, with D possibly TRBD1 on 5 matching bases. The CDR3 extends over 18 amino acids. V was pared by 6 bases and J by 0 bases, with 21 bases between. In germline, CDR1 is SSHAT, CDR2 FNYEAQ (reference sequence).

The gene calls are TRBV7-2 and TRBJ1-4; D gene uncertain. Germline values: CDR1 SGHTA, CDR2 FQGNSA. The V and J ends lost 5 bases and 7 bases respectively, with 11 bases between them. This CDR3 region has 13 residues. The CDR3 bases are TGTGCCAGCAGCCCCATGCGGTCTGAAAAACTGTTTTTT. Encoded protein: CASSPMRSEKLFF.

The V and J genes are TRBV5-4 and TRBJ1-5, with D unresolved. The CDR3 runs to 13 residues. Germline V gene lookup returns CDR1 SGHNT and CDR2 YYREEE (reference sequence). V was cut by 4 bases and J by 0 bases, with 5 bases left in between. The CDR3 loop reads CASSLDSNQPQHF. CDR3 nucleotides: TGTGCCAGCAGCCTCGATAGCAATCAGCCCCAGCATTTT.

This sequence joins TRBV5-5 and TRBJ1-6; D might be TRBD1 (5 bases). The CDR3 spans 16 residues. Germline V CDR1 and CDR2: SGHKS, YYEKEE (reference sequence). Trimming pared 6 bases from V and 7 bases from J, leaving 20 bases between. The CDR3 DNA follows: TGTGCCAGCACGATGGACCAATTCGGGGGGAATTCACCCCTCCACTTT. This sequence encodes CASTMDQFGGNSPLHF.

The chain couples TRBV5-1 to TRBJ2-7; D unresolved. Germline CDR1 and CDR2: SGHRS and YFSETQ. Trimming left V 0 bases short and J 1 base short, with 8 bases between. The CDR3 runs 14 residues. This chain's CDR3 is CASSLGGESYEQYF. The CDR3 nucleotides read TGCGCCAGCAGCTTGGGCGGCGAATCCTACGAGCAGTACTTC.

The chain recombines TRBV5-1 with TRBJ1-1; D gene uncertain. Trimming left V 4 bases short and J 6 bases short, with 16 bases between. Germline CDR1 is SGHRS and CDR2 is YFSETQ. The CDR3 length is 14 residues. CDR3 DNA: TGCGCCAGCAGCCCCACCCAAGAATGGGCTGAAGCTTTCTTT. Translating it yields CASSPTQEWAEAFF.

This chain joins TRBV5-1 and TRBJ2-2; TRBD2 matches 7 bases. After removal of 5 bases from V and 4 bases from J, the junction contained 5 bases not matched to a gene. Germline V gene sequence: CDR1 SGHRS, CDR2 YFSETQ. CDR3 length: 14 residues. The CDR3: CASRFSGRTGELFF. In nucleotides, the CDR3 is TGCGCCAGCAGGTTTAGCGGGCGCACCGGGGAGCTGTTTTTT.

This sequence joins TRBV5-1 and TRBJ1-1; maybe TRBD1 (5 bases). The V end was cut by 7 bases, the J end by 4 bases, with 14 bases between. The length of the CDR3 is 13 residues. CDR1 is SGHRS and CDR2 is YFSETQ in the germline V gene. For the CDR3, the DNA is TGCGCCAGCGGAAGACGAAGGGGCACTGAAGCTTTCTTT. Its translation is CASGRRRGTEAFF.

The rearrangement links TRBV10-3 to TRBJ2-7; the D gene could be TRBD1 or TRBD2 (6 bases each). CDR1 and CDR2 (germline): ENHRY, SYGVKD. The CDR3 totals 14 residues. The germline V and J ends were trimmed by 7 bases and 3 bases, with 16 bases remaining between them. The CDR3 nucleotides read TGTGCCATCACCGGAGGGGGTTCGGGCTACGAGCAGTACTTC. Translating it yields CAITGGGSGYEQYF.

This clone occurred a few times. The chain recombines TRBV18 with TRBJ2-1, with TRBD2 as a possible D gene (5 bases). The germline V gene has CDR1 KGHSH and CDR2 LQKENI. The CDR3 spans 15 residues. V was cut by 0 bases and J by 9 bases, with 15 bases left in between. CDR3 in DNA: TGTGCCAGCTCACCACCGTCGCTAGCCGGCGTTGAGCAGTTCTTC. It is translated as CASSPPSLAGVEQFF.

This clone is a singleton in its sample. The genes are TRBV10-3 and TRBJ2-3, with D possibly being TRBD2 (5 bases). This CDR3 spans 14 amino acids. Trimming cost V 4 bases and J 6 bases, with 14 bases left between them. Germline V lookup: CDR1 ENHRY, CDR2 SYGVKD. CDR3 in amino acids: CAISGAGRGDTQYF. CDR3 bases: TGTGCCATCAGTGGCGCAGGTCGCGGGGATACGCAGTATTTT.

The genes are TRBV7-8 and TRBJ2-1; D is unclear. The length of the CDR3 is 13 residues. Germline V gene data show CDR1 as SGHVS and CDR2 as FQNEAQ. V was clipped by 5 bases and J by 5 bases, with 10 bases between them. This CDR3 is CASSPLGHNEQFF. In nucleotides, the CDR3 is TGTGCCAGCAGCCCTCTAGGGCACAATGAGCAGTTCTTC.

For the CDR3, the DNA is TGTGCCAGTAGTGTCCATCCACAGTCTGCCTGGGCCAACGTCCTGACTTTC. This encodes CASSVHPQSAWANVLTF. The J gene is TRBJ2-6, the V gene TRBV19; D not resolved. The CDR3 has 17 residues. The germline V gene encodes CDR1 LNHDA and CDR2 SQIVND (reference sequence). Trimming removed 5 bases from V and 5 bases from J, with 19 bases in between.

The rearrangement joins TRBV18 to TRBJ1-1; D gene ambiguous. Germline V gene data show CDR1 as KGHSH and CDR2 as LQKENI. The CDR3 consists of 13 residues. V dropped 6 bases and J dropped 1 base, with 9 bases sitting between them. CDR3 nucleotides: TGTGCCAGCTCGCCGACACAGAACACTGAAGCTTTCTTT. Encoded protein: CASSPTQNTEAFF.

The chain recombines TRBV4-3 with TRBJ2-7, with 8 bases lining up with TRBD1. This CDR3 comprises 15 residues. Trimming at V came to 4 bases and at J to 4 bases, leaving 9 bases not matched to a gene. Germline lookup yields CDR1 LGHNA and CDR2 YSLEER. CDR3 in amino acids: CASSPGTGPDYEQYF. The CDR3 DNA is TGCGCCAGCAGCCCAGGGACAGGCCCCGATTACGAGCAGTACTTC.

The rearrangement joins TRBV19 to TRBJ1-4, with D possibly being TRBD1 (6 bases). V dropped 3 bases and J dropped 2 bases, with 22 bases sitting between them. The length of the CDR3 is 19 residues. The germline gives CDR1 LNHDA, CDR2 SQIVND (reference sequence). CDR3 region: CASSMRTNRVRWTNEKLFF. DNA of the CDR3: TGTGCCAGTAGTATGCGAACCAACAGGGTGAGGTGGACTAATGAAAAACTGTTTTTT.

This clone has just a few counts. The V gene is TRBV7-3, the J gene TRBJ1-1; TRBD1 agrees at 8 bases. Germline lookup yields CDR1 SGHTA and CDR2 FQGTGA. The J segment lost 0 bases and the V segment lost 5 bases, leaving 2 bases of the junction unmatched. The CDR3 totals 14 residues. For the CDR3, the DNA is TGTGCCAGCAGCCGACAGGGGTTGAACACTGAAGCTTTCTTT. It translates to CASSRQGLNTEAFF.

The chain uses TRBV19 and TRBJ2-5; 11 positions match TRBD2. Trimming at V came to 1 base and at J to 4 bases, leaving 5 bases not matched to a gene. CDR1 is LNHDA, CDR2 SQIVND, per germline (reference sequence). The CDR3 contains 16 residues. In nucleotides, the CDR3 is TGTGCCAGTAGTATAGTAGGGGGGACTAGCGGAGAGACCCAGTACTTC. Translation gives CASSIVGGTSGETQYF. The full variable domain, rest sourced from reference TRBV19 and TRBJ2-5, is DGGITQSPKYLFRKEGQNVTLSCEQNLNHDAMYWYRQDPGQGLRLIYYSQIVNDFQKGDIAEGYSVSREKKESFPLTVTSAQKNPTAFYLCASSIVGGTSGETQYFGPGTRLLVL.

The chain is built from TRBV5-4 and TRBJ1-4; TRBD1 is a possible D gene (6 bases). The V and J ends lost 3 bases and 7 bases respectively, with 16 bases between them. This CDR3 has 15 amino acids. The germline CDR1 and CDR2 sequences are SGHNT and YYREEE (reference sequence). CDR3 in amino acids: CASSWSGGDTEKLFF. As DNA, the CDR3 is TGTGCCAGCAGCTGGTCCGGGGGGGACACTGAAAAACTGTTTTTT. Based on the CDR3 plus reference TRBV5-4 and TRBJ1-4, the full variable domain is ETGVTQSPTHLIKTRGQQVTLRCSSQSGHNTVSWYQQALGQGPQFIFQYYREEENGRGNFPPRFSGLQFPNYSSELNVNALELDDSALYLCASSWSGGDTEKLFFGSGTQLSVL.

This clone was seen only a few times. The chain is built from TRBV19 and TRBJ1-5, with a tentative D call TRBD1 (6 bases). From germline, CDR1 is LNHDA and CDR2 SQIVND (reference sequence). The CDR3 is made up of 15 amino acids. V shed 3 bases and J shed 10 bases, with 19 bases lying between them. The CDR3 DNA follows: TGTGCCAGTAGTATCCCGATGGGACAAGTATCCCCCCAGCATTTT. Translated: CASSIPMGQVSPQHF.

This chain links TRBV5-1 with TRBJ1-4; TRBD1 matches at 7 bases. Germline loops: CDR1 SGHRS, CDR2 YFSETQ. The CDR3 runs to 15 residues. With 4 bases clipped from V and 10 bases from J, the junction kept 13 bases outside the gene matches. DNA of the CDR3: TGCGCCAGCAGCCCGGGGACAGCCCCGGATGGAAAACTGTTTTTT. This sequence encodes CASSPGTAPDGKLFF.